One T cell receptor (beta chain) is described in this entry. Diagnoses were established using clinical symptoms, serum thyroxine and TRAb, thyroid ultrasound and orbital computed tomography. The sample originates from a study of T cells in Graves' hyperthyroidism and ophthalmopathy. Trimming left V 7 bases short and J 1 base short, with 10 bases between. Germline CDR1 is SEHNR and CDR2 is FQNEAQ (reference sequence). This CDR3 contains 13 residues. Amplified TCR beta CDR3 regions came from RNA transcripts. Carried out on the TCR CDR3, a first-round RT-PCR used the HTBI primer set. One entry per CDR3 protein results from TCRdb running MiXCR on the multiplex PCR reads. Among roughly 380,000 distinct CDR3 sequences listed, approximately 13% were seen once.

Sequenced input: blood. The clonotype originates from a woman aged 55-69 years with Graves' hyperthyroidism. The chain has TRBV7-9 and TRBJ1-1; D is ambiguous. The CDR3 sequence: CASTTTPNTEAFF. As DNA, the CDR3 is TGTGCCAGCACCACGACACCGAACACTGAAGCTTTCTTT.